The 30 T cell receptor beta chains given below trace back to one sample, sequenced in a study of beta chain features in type 1 diabetes. Overall study findings and caveats: People with Type 1 diabetes carried modestly yet significantly shorter TCRB CDR3s in all four CD4+ subsets.

Their cognate antigens are unknown. Of the isolated RNA, all was reverse transcribed, and so the sequenced material was expressed TCRB transcripts. Sequencing was performed with immunoSEQ multiplex PCR; in TCRdb, only in-frame clones are kept and a portion is missing. There are over 200,000 clones in the sample; about a tenth occur only once, and around 0.018% lies in the top ten. Sample: naive CD4+ T cells from blood. These receptors all come from a man younger than 45 with type 1 diabetes.

This clone was seen more than once but under ten times. J is TRBJ2-7 and V is TRBV7-2, with 9 bases that match TRBD2. Germline V lookup: CDR1 SGHTA, CDR2 FQGNSA. With 5 bases clipped from V and 3 bases from J, the junction kept 8 bases outside the gene matches. This CDR3 has 15 amino acids. The CDR3: CASSPQRGARYEQYF. The CDR3, as DNA: TGTGCCAGCAGCCCCCAGCGGGGGGCTCGCTACGAGCAGTACTTC.

This chain connects TRBV7-9 to TRBJ2-7; TRBD1 is a possible D gene (6 bases). V was cut by 0 bases and J by 4 bases, with 19 bases left in between. Germline V gene data show CDR1 as SEHNR and CDR2 as FQNEAQ (reference sequence). The length of the CDR3 is 17 residues. Here the CDR3 DNA reads TGTGCCAGCAGCTTAGCCAGGCGCGCAGGGGCGCGTTACGAGCAGTACTTC. Translated: CASSLARRAGARYEQYF.

The sample holds a few counts of this clone. The J gene is TRBJ1-5, the V gene TRBV19; D is unclear. V was trimmed by 3 bases and J by 15 bases, leaving 15 bases between them. Germline V CDR1 and CDR2: LNHDA, SQIVND (reference sequence). The length of the CDR3 is 12 residues. The CDR3 loop is CASSIQRLPPHF. CDR3 nucleotide sequence: TGTGCCAGTAGTATTCAGCGACTGCCACCGCATTTT.

With regard to this clone: A junction end diverges from the germline sequence, so it may reflect a read error. V usage is TRBV7-7 and J usage is TRBJ2-7; D is unresolved. The CDR3 loop spans 13 amino acids. Germline-derived CDR1 and CDR2 are SSHAT and FNYEAQ (reference sequence). CDR3 amino acids: CASSLANGYEQYF. The CDR3 nucleotides are TGTGCTAGCAGCTTAGCTAACGGGTACGAGCAGTACTTC.

The chain couples TRBV29-1 to TRBJ1-2, with a tentative D call TRBD1 (5 bases). CDR1 is SQVTM and CDR2 is ANQGSEA in the germline V gene. V lost 0 bases to trimming and J lost 6 bases, with 11 bases between them. The CDR3 totals 13 residues. The CDR3, as DNA: TGCAGCGTTGAAGACCCAGGGTCAGATGGCTACACCTTC. This encodes CSVEDPGSDGYTF.

This clone appeared a few times. A junction end diverges from the germline sequence, so it may reflect a read error. This chain links TRBV27 with TRBJ2-1; 9 nucleotides align to TRBD1. This CDR3 contains 14 residues. CDR1 is MNHEY, CDR2 SMNVEV, per germline (reference sequence). The CDR3 DNA reads TGTGCCAGCAGTTTCTCCGGACAGGGGAGAAGTTTAATCTTC. Amino acids: CASSFSGQGRSLIF.

This CDR3 is CASSFLSGAVEQFF. In DNA, the CDR3 is TGTGCCAGCAGCTTCCTTAGCGGGGCGGTAGAGCAGTTCTTC. The chain is built from TRBV13 and TRBJ2-1, with TRBD2 matching 8 bases. The CDR3 has 14 amino acids. Germline-derived CDR1 and CDR2 are PRHDT and FYEKMQ (reference sequence). Losses at the gene ends were 3 bases for V and 10 bases for J; bases not matched to a gene: 8.

The table lists this clone with a few counts. The chain is built from TRBV5-4 and TRBJ2-2, with D maybe TRBD1 (5 bases). This CDR3 comprises 13 residues. Per germline, CDR1 SGHNT and CDR2 YYREEE (reference sequence). V gave up 4 bases and J gave up 4 bases, with 8 bases separating them. CDR3 sequence: CASSVQGTGELFF. DNA of the CDR3: TGTGCCAGCAGCGTGCAGGGCACCGGGGAGCTGTTTTTT.

V usage is TRBV27 and J usage is TRBJ1-6, with D possibly being TRBD1 (6 bases). Trimming stripped 7 bases from V and 1 base from J, with 20 bases between. This CDR3 region has 18 residues. Looked up from germline, CDR1 is MNHEY and CDR2 is SMNVEV (reference sequence). The CDR3: CASTSSYRDKSYNSPLHF. The CDR3 nucleotides read TGTGCCAGCACCTCTTCCTACAGGGACAAATCCTATAATTCACCCCTCCACTTT.

A few counts support this clone. Written as DNA, the CDR3 is TGTGCCAGCAGCGTTGAGACAGGCCTGAGAGGGGAGCTGTTTTTT. The encoded protein is CASSVETGLRGELFF. The rearrangement joins TRBV9 to TRBJ2-2, with a possible D match to TRBD1 (6 bases). The V and J ends lost 2 bases and 8 bases respectively, with 16 bases between them. The CDR3 length is 15 residues. Germline CDR1 reads SGDLS; CDR2 reads YYNGEE.

The genes are TRBV28 and TRBJ2-1; tentatively, D is TRBD1 (6 bases). Looked up from germline, CDR1 is MDHEN and CDR2 is SYDVKM. The ends were cut back, 3 bases at V and 1 base at J, with 10 bases in the middle. The CDR3 contains 15 residues. Here the CDR3 DNA reads TGTGCCAGCAGTTTTGGGCAGGGGTCCTACAATGAGCAGTTCTTC. Translation: CASSFGQGSYNEQFF.

The chain uses TRBV7-2 and TRBJ2-3, with TRBD2 matching 16 bases. CDR3 length: 16 residues. Germline-derived CDR1 and CDR2 are SGHTA and FQGNSA. J was trimmed by 4 bases and V by 4 bases; bases with no gene match: 2. CDR3 loop: CASSSGLAGGADTQYF. CDR3 bases: TGTGCCAGCAGCTCGGGACTAGCGGGGGGGGCAGATACGCAGTATTTT.

The chain combines TRBV5-1 with TRBJ2-5; 7 bases are shared with TRBD2. Trimming at V came to 1 base and at J to 5 bases, leaving 2 bases not matched to a gene. Germline V gene sequence: CDR1 SGHRS, CDR2 YFSETQ. This CDR3 contains 13 residues. CDR3 in amino acids: CASSLSGAETQYF. The DNA of the CDR3 is TGCGCCAGCAGCTTGAGCGGGGCGGAGACCCAGTACTTC.

This clone was found a few times. The chain couples TRBV7-9 to TRBJ1-5; D ambiguous. The CDR3 covers 12 residues. Germline CDR1 and CDR2: SEHNR and FQNEAQ (reference sequence). Trimming removed 3 bases at V and 7 bases at J, with 7 bases between. The CDR3, as DNA: TGTGCCAGCAGCTTGAACGGGCAGCCCCAGCATTTT. Residues: CASSLNGQPQHF.

In its sample, this clone was seen a few times. The same CDR3 is also encoded by other DNA sequences in this sample. V usage is TRBV5-1 and J usage is TRBJ2-3; D call uncertain. V was shortened by 1 base and J by 1 base, with 4 bases between the two germline ends. CDR1 and CDR2 (germline): SGHRS, YFSETQ. This CDR3 has 13 amino acids. The CDR3 nucleotides are TGCGCCAGCAGCTTGTCCGGCACAGATACGCAGTATTTT. Translation: CASSLSGTDTQYF.

This clone was seen more than once but under ten times. The rearrangement joins TRBV11-2 to TRBJ2-1, with 7 bases lining up with TRBD2. CDR3 length: 19 amino acids. The germline V gene encodes CDR1 SGHAT and CDR2 FQNNGV. Losses at the gene ends were 5 bases for V and 8 bases for J; bases not matched to a gene: 24. CDR3 in amino acids: CASSLRGLSSGAGIDEQFF. CDR3 in DNA: TGTGCCAGCAGCCTACGCGGCCTCTCAAGCGGGGCAGGGATCGATGAGCAGTTCTTC.

The chain employs TRBV18 and TRBJ1-5; D gene unclear. The CDR3 runs 17 residues. Germline CDR1 reads KGHSH; CDR2 reads LQKENI. V lost 6 bases and J 2 bases, leaving 20 bases between the germline ends. The CDR3 is CASSAAGSVLGNQPQHF. DNA of the CDR3: TGTGCCAGCTCGGCCGCGGGCTCGGTCCTTGGCAATCAGCCCCAGCATTTT. Full variable domain (outside the CDR3, taken from reference TRBV18 and TRBJ1-5): NAGVMQNPRHLVRRRGQEARLRCSPMKGHSHVYWYRQLPEEGLKFMVYLQKENIIDESGMPKERFSAEFPKEGPSILRIQQVVRGDSAAYFCASSAAGSVLGNQPQHFGDGTRLSIL.

The chain combines TRBV7-3 with TRBJ2-5, with TRBD2 matching 7 bases. Germline-derived CDR1 and CDR2 are SGHTA and FQGTGA. The trim removed 5 bases at V and 2 bases at J, leaving 2 bases unmatched. The CDR3 extends over 13 amino acids. The DNA of the CDR3 is TGTGCCAGCAGCCCCGGGGGGCAAGAGACCCAGTACTTC. Translating it yields CASSPGGQETQYF.

The J gene is TRBJ2-7, the V gene TRBV7-2; a possible D gene is TRBD1 (6 bases). This CDR3 contains 12 residues. Per the germline V gene, CDR1 is SGHTA and CDR2 is FQGNSA. V was clipped by 3 bases and J by 6 bases, with 9 bases between them. Here the CDR3 reads CASSLSRGEQYF. The CDR3 coding sequence is TGTGCCAGCAGCTTGTCCAGGGGCGAGCAGTACTTC. The complete variable domain, with remaining parts taken from reference TRBV7-2 and TRBJ2-7, reads GAGVSQSPSNKVTEKGKDVELRCDPISGHTALYWYRQSLGQGLEFLIYFQGNSAPDKSGLPSDRFSAERTGGSVSTLTIQRTQQEDSAVYLCASSLSRGEQYFGPGTRLTVT.

The gene calls are TRBV7-8 and TRBJ1-5; D uncertain. The CDR3 consists of 15 residues. Germline V lookup: CDR1 SGHVS, CDR2 FQNEAQ. V lost 3 bases and J lost 0, with 9 bases in between. The CDR3 here is CASSFAFYSNQPQHF. CDR3 nucleotide sequence: TGTGCCAGCAGCTTTGCCTTCTATAGCAATCAGCCCCAGCATTTT.

The CDR3 loop is CAWSSGTYEQYF. CDR3 in DNA: TGTGCCTGGAGTTCCGGGACCTACGAGCAGTACTTC. The V gene is TRBV30, the J gene TRBJ2-7; possibly TRBD2 for D (5 bases). The CDR3 runs 12 residues. Germline CDR1 is GTSNPN and CDR2 is SVGIG (reference sequence). V lost 2 bases and J lost 2, with 7 bases in between.

This clone appeared a few times. V is TRBV7-3 and J is TRBJ2-3; 13 nucleotides agree with TRBD2. The length of the CDR3 is 15 residues. With 5 bases clipped from V and 7 bases from J, the junction kept 6 bases outside the gene matches. Germline V CDR1 and CDR2: SGHTA, FQGTGA. In DNA, the CDR3 is TGTGCCAGCAGCCCACTAGCGGGGGGGCCTAATACGCAGTATTTT. As protein: CASSPLAGGPNTQYF.

This chain uses TRBV28 with TRBJ2-5; D possibly corresponds to TRBD2 (5 bases). CDR1 and CDR2 from the germline V gene are MDHEN and SYDVKM. This CDR3 spans 15 amino acids. The V and J ends lost 5 bases and 10 bases respectively, with 23 bases between them. The CDR3 DNA follows: TGTGCCAGCAGTCTCAGTAGGGCGGGCACCGAGGACCAGTACTTC. Its translation: CASSLSRAGTEDQYF.

This clone was recorded a few times. The chain is built from TRBV7-9 and TRBJ2-1; 13 bases map to TRBD2. The CDR3 contains 16 residues. With 0 bases clipped from V and 8 bases from J, the junction kept 4 bases outside the gene matches. CDR1 is SEHNR and CDR2 is FQNEAQ in the germline V gene (reference sequence). The DNA of the CDR3 is TGTGCCAGCAGCTTAGCTGGACTAGCGGGGGTTGATGAGCAGTTCTTC. Amino acids: CASSLAGLAGVDEQFF.

The chain joins TRBV9 to TRBJ1-3; TRBD1 matches at 8 bases. CDR3 length: 16 residues. CDR1 is SGDLS, CDR2 YYNGEE, per germline. V gave up 4 bases and J gave up 0 bases; unmatched junction bases: 6. Here the CDR3 reads CASSPRTGSSGNTIYF. The DNA for the CDR3 is TGTGCCAGCAGCCCCCGGACAGGGAGCTCTGGAAACACCATATATTTT.

This clone was observed a handful of times. The chain carries TRBV29-1 and TRBJ2-3; D gene unclear. Trimming stripped 7 bases from V and 4 bases from J, with 18 bases between. Per germline, CDR1 SQVTM and CDR2 ANQGSEA. The CDR3 extends over 14 amino acids. The CDR3 spells CSASYKTAADTQYF. CDR3 sequence (DNA): TGCAGCGCATCCTATAAAACTGCGGCAGATACGCAGTATTTT.

The chain joins TRBV11-1 to TRBJ2-5, with a tentative D call TRBD2 (5 bases). The germline gives CDR1 SGHAT, CDR2 FQDESV (reference sequence). CDR3 length: 13 residues. V shed 5 bases and J shed 5 bases, with 12 bases lying between them. Written as DNA, the CDR3 is TGTGCCAGCAGCGCCGGACTGCGGGAGACCCAGTACTTC. Its protein product is CASSAGLRETQYF.

The chain uses TRBV28 and TRBJ2-5; 7 positions match TRBD1. The CDR3 length is 16 residues. V dropped 6 bases and J dropped 7; count of bases not matched to a gene: 17. From germline, CDR1 is MDHEN and CDR2 SYDVKM. This CDR3 reads CASSPGQALQIGTQYF. The CDR3 nucleotides read TGTGCCAGCAGCCCCGGACAGGCCCTCCAAATCGGGACCCAGTACTTC. The whole variable domain, remainder taken from reference TRBV28 and TRBJ2-5, is DVKVTQSSRYLVKRTGEKVFLECVQDMDHENMFWYRQDPGLGLRLIYFSYDVKMKEKGDIPEGYSVSREKKERFSLILESASTNQTSMYLCASSPGQALQIGTQYFGPGTRLLVL.

This chain joins TRBV9 and TRBJ1-1; 10 bases line up with TRBD1. CDR3 length equals 16 residues. The junction had 11 bases not matched to a gene; V was cut back by 3 bases and J by 6 bases. Germline CDR1 and CDR2: SGDLS and YYNGEE. CDR3 DNA: TGTGCCAGCAGCGGCCTCGTAGGGACAGGGGCGGCTGAAGCTTTCTTT. Protein product: CASSGLVGTGAAEAFF.

This rearrangement joins TRBV27 to TRBJ1-2, with 7 bases aligning to TRBD1. Trimming at V came to 6 bases and at J to 3 bases, leaving 4 bases not matched to a gene. The CDR3 totals 13 residues. In germline, CDR1 is MNHEY, CDR2 SMNVEV (reference sequence). CDR3 residues: CASRRQGDYGYTF. The CDR3 DNA follows: TGTGCCAGCAGACGTCAGGGGGACTATGGCTACACCTTC.